These T cell receptor beta chains were read from a single sample in a study of T-cell reconstitution after alpha-beta-depleted transplantation in children. From the PCR reads, TCRdb called clonotypes with MiXCR, one entry per CDR3 protein. Of 100,000 or so distinct CDR3 sequences in the sample, about 6.8% were seen once. This specimen consisted of PBMCs, obtained before TCRalphabeta/CD19-depleted stem cell transplant. The receptor source for this set is a boy aged 2 to 9 with acute lymphoblastic leukemia, due to receive a stem cell transplant. Each CDR3 is given with its conserved first and last residue. The D gene is left open where the match is weak. The listing skips clone size in some rows; elsewhere it reads once, few, many or a size class.

TRBD2,TRBJ2-7,TRBV7-9,many,TGTGCCAGCAGCCCACCGGGGACTAGCTCCCGCGAGCAGTACTTC,CASSPPGTSSREQYF
NA,TRBJ1-1,TRBV4-3,NA,TGCGCCAGCAGCCAAGAACTAGCGGGCACTGAAGCTTTCTTT,CASSQELAGTEAFF
TRBD1,TRBJ2-2,TRBV10-3,NA,TGTGCCATGATAGAACAGGGGCGCCTGGACACCGGGGAGCTGTTTTTT,CAMIEQGRLDTGELFF
NA,TRBJ2-3,TRBV6-1,many,TGTGCCAGCAGTGCCGTATTCACCTCGGGGGGCACAGATACGCAGTATTTT,CASSAVFTSGGTDTQYF
NA,TRBJ2-1,TRBV19,NA,TGTGCCAGTAGTCGCCGCCAGGAGGGAAGGAATGAGCAGTTCTTC,CASSRRQEGRNEQFF
NA,TRBJ2-3,TRBV19,few,TGTGCCAGTAGGCATCGGGACGGTGGCACAGATACGCAGTATTTT,CASRHRDGGTDTQYF
NA,TRBJ2-7,TRBV5-1,NA,TGCGCCAGCAGCCCCAGACAGACCCACGAGCAGTACTTC,CASSPRQTHEQYF
NA,TRBJ2-7,TRBV12-3/TRBV12-4,NA,TGTGCCAGCAGTTTTGGGCCAGGAAAAATCTACGAGCAGTACTTC,CASSFGPGKIYEQYF
NA,TRBJ2-7,TRBV10-1,NA,TGCGCCAGCAGTCCAGACACTTCGTTTTATTACGAGCAGTACTTC,CASSPDTSFYYEQYF
NA,TRBJ2-3,TRBV28,many,TGTGCCAGCAGTTCTTCAGGGGGACTCACAGATACGCAGTATTTT,CASSSSGGLTDTQYF
NA,TRBJ1-2,TRBV13,few,TGTGCCAGCAGCTTAGGCCGGGGGAATGGCTACACCTTC,CASSLGRGNGYTF
NA,TRBJ2-1,TRBV6-1,many,TGTGCCAGCAGCGGGGATTCGGGGGAGCAGTTCTTC,CASSGDSGEQFF
NA,TRBJ2-5,TRBV9,NA,TGTGCCAGCAGCGTAGAGGGTAGAGAGACCCAGTACTTC,CASSVEGRETQYF
NA,TRBJ1-5,TRBV5-8,NA,TGTGCCAGCAGCTTCACTTACAGGGTGGGCAATCAGCCCCAGCATTTT,CASSFTYRVGNQPQHF
TRBD2,TRBJ2-5,TRBV28,many,TGTGCCAGCAGTCTTCGGGGGGGCGTCCAAGAGACCCAGTACTTC,CASSLRGGVQETQYF